This T cell receptor (beta chain) was observed in a study of metastatic and nonmetastatic thyroid tumors. Across the whole study: Repertoires from malignant and benign thyroid patients were compared across blood and tumor or nodule tissue.

The table lists this clone with many counts. No patient had received any treatment before thyroid surgery. V was trimmed by 3 bases and J by 2 bases, leaving 14 bases between them. Looked up from germline, CDR1 is MDHEN and CDR2 is SYDVKM. CDR3 size: 16 residues. TCRdb ran MiXCR on the PCR reads. The sample holds fewer than 100,000 clones, 14% to 15% seen once. The V gene is TRBV28, the J gene TRBJ1-5; TRBD1 might be the D (5 bases). Sequenced sample: blood. The clonotype comes from a female donor with papillary thyroid cancer or a benign thyroid nodule (not recorded which). Some clones in this sample may be carry-over from other donors' samples. The CDR3 sequence: CASSLKAGQGNQPQHF. The CDR3 region has the DNA TGTGCCAGCAGTTTGAAGGCAGGGCAGGGCAATCAGCCCCAGCATTTT. The full variable domain, with the rest looked up from reference TRBV28 and TRBJ1-5, is DVKVTQSSRYLVKRTGEKVFLECVQDMDHENMFWYRQDPGLGLRLIYFSYDVKMKEKGDIPEGYSVSREKKERFSLILESASTNQTSMYLCASSLKAGQGNQPQHFGDGTRLSIL.